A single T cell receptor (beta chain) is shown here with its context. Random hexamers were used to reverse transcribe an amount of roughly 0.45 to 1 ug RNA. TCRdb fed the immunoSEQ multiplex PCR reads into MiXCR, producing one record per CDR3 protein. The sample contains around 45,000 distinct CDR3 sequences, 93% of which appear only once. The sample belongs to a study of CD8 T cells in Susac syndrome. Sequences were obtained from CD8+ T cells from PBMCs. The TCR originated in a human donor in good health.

CDR3 in amino acids: CASSQGDGGISGANVLTF. The CDR3 DNA sequence: TGTGCCAGCAGCCAGGGAGACGGAGGAATCTCTGGGGCCAACGTCCTGACTTTC. This chain connects TRBV4-2 to TRBJ2-6; maybe TRBD2 (5 bases). This CDR3 is 18 amino acids long. Between the trimmed V and J ends, which lost 3 bases and 0 bases, there was a span of 15 bases. Germline values: CDR1 LGHNA, CDR2 YNFKEQ.